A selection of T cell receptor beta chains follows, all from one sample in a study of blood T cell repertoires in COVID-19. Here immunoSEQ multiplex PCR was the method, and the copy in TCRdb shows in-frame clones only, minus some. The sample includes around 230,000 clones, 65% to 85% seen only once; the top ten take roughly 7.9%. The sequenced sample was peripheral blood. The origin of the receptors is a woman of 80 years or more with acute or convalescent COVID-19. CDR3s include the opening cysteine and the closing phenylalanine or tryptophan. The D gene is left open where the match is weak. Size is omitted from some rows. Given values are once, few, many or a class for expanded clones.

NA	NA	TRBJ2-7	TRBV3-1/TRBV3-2	TGTGCCAGCAGTCGGAGGGGCTCGGTTACCTACGAGCAGTACTTC	CASSRRGSVTYEQYF
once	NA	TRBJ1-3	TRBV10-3	TGTGCCATCAGTGAGTCGTTTGGCCTTAAAACTGGAAACACCATATATTTT	CAISESFGLKTGNTIYF
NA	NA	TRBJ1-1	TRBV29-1	TGCAGCGTTGAGAGGTCCATGAACACTGAAGCTTTCTTT	CSVERSMNTEAFF
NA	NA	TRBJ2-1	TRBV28	TGTGCCAGCAGCCCCCCTGGCGGATCCTACAATGAGCAGTTCTTC	CASSPPGGSYNEQFF
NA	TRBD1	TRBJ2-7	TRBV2	TGTGCCAGCAGTTACAGGGGGCGCGTCGGCTACGAGCAGTACTTC	CASSYRGRVGYEQYF
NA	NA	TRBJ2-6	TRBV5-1	TGCGCCAGCAGCTTGGCCGTCTCTGGGGCCAACGTCCTGACTTTC	CASSLAVSGANVLTF
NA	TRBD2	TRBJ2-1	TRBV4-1	TGCGCCAGCAGCCAAGTGTTTGGGACTAGTTCTAGGCAGTTCTTC	CASSQVFGTSSRQFF
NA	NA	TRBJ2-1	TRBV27	TGTGCCAGCAGTCCCACGTGGAGCCACAATGAGCAGTTCTTC	CASSPTWSHNEQFF
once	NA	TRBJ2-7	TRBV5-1	TGCGCCAGCAGCTTGAATTTGCGGCGCGGAGACGAGCAGTACTTC	CASSLNLRRGDEQYF
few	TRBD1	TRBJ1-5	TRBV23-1	TGCGCCAGCAGTCAATCGATACAGGGGCATCAGCCCCAGCATTTT	CASSQSIQGHQPQHF
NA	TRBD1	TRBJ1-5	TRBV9	TGTGCCAGCAGCGAGATCCGGGACAGGGGGGTTGGCAATCAGCCCCAGCATTTT	CASSEIRDRGVGNQPQHF
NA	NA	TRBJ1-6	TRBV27	TGTGCCAGCACCGCAAGGACAAAGCTTTCCTATAATTCACCCCTCCACTTT	CASTARTKLSYNSPLHF
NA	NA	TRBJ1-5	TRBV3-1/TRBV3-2	TGTGCCAGCAGCCAGGGTCGACATGGCAATCAGCCCCAGCATTTT	CASSQGRHGNQPQHF
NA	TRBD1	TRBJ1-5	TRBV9	TGTGCCAGCAGCCTAACAGACAGGGCTGGCCAGCCCCAGCATTTT	CASSLTDRAGQPQHF
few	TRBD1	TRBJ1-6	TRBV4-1	TGCGCCAGCAGCCAAGACCAGGGGACAGGGATCTCTCGTTCACCCCTCCACTTT	CASSQDQGTGISRSPLHF
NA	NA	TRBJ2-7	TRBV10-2	TGCGCCAGCAGTGAGTCGATTCAGGGGCCCTACGAGCAGTACTTC	CASSESIQGPYEQYF
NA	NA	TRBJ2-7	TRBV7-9	TGTGCCAGCAGCGTCACACACCGGGACAACCTACGCGAGCAGTACTTC	CASSVTHRDNLREQYF
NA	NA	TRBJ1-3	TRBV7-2	TGTGCCAGCAGCCCCGGACAGCAACACTCTGGAAACACCATATATTTT	CASSPGQQHSGNTIYF
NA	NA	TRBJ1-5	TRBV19	TGTGCCAGTAGTAGACCGGGGGGAAGCAATCAGCCCCAGCATTTT	CASSRPGGSNQPQHF
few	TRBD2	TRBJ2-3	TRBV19	TGTGCCAGTAGTACACCGGGACTAGGACAAGATACGCAGTATTTT	CASSTPGLGQDTQYF
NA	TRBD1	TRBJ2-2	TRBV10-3	TGTGCCATCAGTCGGACAGGGGGCGGGAACACCGGGGAGCTGTTTTTT	CAISRTGGGNTGELFF
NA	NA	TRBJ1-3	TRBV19	TGTGCCAGTAGTATCAACAGGTCTCGAAACACCATATATTTT	CASSINRSRNTIYF
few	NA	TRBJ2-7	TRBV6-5	TGTGCCAGCAGCAGGGGGACTCCCCGGGACGGGCAGTACTTC	CASSRGTPRDGQYF